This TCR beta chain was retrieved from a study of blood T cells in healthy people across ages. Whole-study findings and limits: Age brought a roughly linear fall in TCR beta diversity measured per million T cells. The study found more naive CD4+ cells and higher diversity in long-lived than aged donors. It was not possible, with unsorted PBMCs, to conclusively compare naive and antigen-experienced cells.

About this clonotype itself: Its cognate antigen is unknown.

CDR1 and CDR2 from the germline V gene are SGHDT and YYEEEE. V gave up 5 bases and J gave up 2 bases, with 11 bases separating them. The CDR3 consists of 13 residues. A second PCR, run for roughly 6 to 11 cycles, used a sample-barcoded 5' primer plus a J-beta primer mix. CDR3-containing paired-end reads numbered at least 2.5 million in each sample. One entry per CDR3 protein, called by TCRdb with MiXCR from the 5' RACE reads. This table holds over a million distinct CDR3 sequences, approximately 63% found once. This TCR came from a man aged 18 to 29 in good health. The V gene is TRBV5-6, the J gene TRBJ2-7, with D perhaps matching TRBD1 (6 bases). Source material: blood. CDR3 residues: CASSYDRPYEQYF. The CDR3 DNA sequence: TGTGCCAGCAGTTACGACAGGCCCTACGAGCAGTACTTC.